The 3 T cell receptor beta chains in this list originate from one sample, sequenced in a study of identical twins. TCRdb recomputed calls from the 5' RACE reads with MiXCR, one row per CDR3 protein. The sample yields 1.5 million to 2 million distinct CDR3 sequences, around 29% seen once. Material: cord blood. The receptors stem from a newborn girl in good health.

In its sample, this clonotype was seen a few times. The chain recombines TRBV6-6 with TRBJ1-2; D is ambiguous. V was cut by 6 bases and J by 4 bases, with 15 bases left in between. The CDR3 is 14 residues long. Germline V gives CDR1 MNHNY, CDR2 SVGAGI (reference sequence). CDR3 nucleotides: TGTGCCAGCAGCCACGGCGGGCCCCTCTATGGCTACACCTTC. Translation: CASSHGGPLYGYTF.

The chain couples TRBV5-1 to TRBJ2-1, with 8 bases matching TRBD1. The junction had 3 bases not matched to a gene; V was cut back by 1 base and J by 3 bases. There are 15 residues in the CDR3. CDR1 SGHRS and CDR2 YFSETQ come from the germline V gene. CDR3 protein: CASSLNTGGYNEQFF. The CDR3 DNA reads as TGCGCCAGCAGCTTGAACACAGGGGGCTACAATGAGCAGTTCTTC.

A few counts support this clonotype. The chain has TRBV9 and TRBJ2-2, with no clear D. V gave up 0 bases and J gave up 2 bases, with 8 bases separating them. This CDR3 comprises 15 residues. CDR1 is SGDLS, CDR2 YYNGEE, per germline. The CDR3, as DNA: TGTGCCAGCAGCGTAGGAAGCGCAAACACCGGGGAGCTGTTTTTT. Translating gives CASSVGSANTGELFF. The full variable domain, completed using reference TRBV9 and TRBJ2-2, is DSGVTQTPKHLITATGQRVTLRCSPRSGDLSVYWYQQSLDQGLQFLIQYYNGEERAKGNILERFSAQQFPDLHSELNLSSLELGDSALYFCASSVGSANTGELFFGEGSRLTVL.